The 7 T cell receptor beta chains presented below share a single source sample, sequenced in a study of blood T cell repertoires in COVID-19. Method: immunoSEQ multiplex PCR; TCRdb's copy keeps in-frame clones and lacks some. The sample consists of over 300,000 clones, around 88% of them appearing once. The material sequenced was peripheral blood. These receptors were taken from a woman between 50 and 59 years old with acute or convalescent COVID-19.

This clone was picked up one time. The chain carries TRBV5-4 and TRBJ1-2; TRBD1 matches 9 bases. Trimming cost V 0 bases and J 1 base; bases outside gene matches: 10. Per germline, CDR1 SGHNT and CDR2 YYREEE (reference sequence). The CDR3 has 18 residues. The CDR3 protein is CASSLGVPGQGGNYGYTF. CDR3 nucleotides: TGTGCCAGCAGCTTGGGGGTACCGGGACAGGGTGGTAACTATGGCTACACCTTC.

The chain uses TRBV30 and TRBJ2-5; no definite D call. V gave up 0 bases and J gave up 4 bases, with 3 bases separating them. Germline V gene sequence: CDR1 GTSNPN, CDR2 SVGIG (reference sequence). The CDR3 loop spans 11 amino acids. This chain's CDR3 is CAWSVLETQYF. CDR3 DNA: TGTGCCTGGAGTGTACTAGAGACCCAGTACTTC.

This clone turned up a few times. This sequence joins TRBV28 and TRBJ1-5, with a weak D call TRBD1 (6 bases). V lost 7 bases and J lost 2, with 18 bases in between. Germline loops: CDR1 MDHEN, CDR2 SYDVKM. The CDR3 totals 16 residues. The CDR3 is CASTPGGGGGNQPQHF. CDR3 nucleotides: TGTGCCAGCACCCCTGGGGGAGGGGGAGGCAATCAGCCCCAGCATTTT.

V and J are TRBV15 and TRBJ1-1; D might be TRBD1 (5 bases). Germline CDR1 is LNHNV and CDR2 is YYDKDF (reference sequence). V lost 4 bases and J lost 2, with 14 bases in between. The CDR3 spans 15 residues. CDR3 bases: TGTGCCACCAGCACTCGGGGGGGAACCAACACTGAAGCTTTCTTT. This sequence encodes CATSTRGGTNTEAFF. Variable domain in full (rest from reference TRBV15 and TRBJ1-1): DAMVIQNPRYQVTQFGKPVTLSCSQTLNHNVMYWYQQKSSQAPKLLFHYYDKDFNNEADTPDNFQSRRPNTSFCFLDIRSPGLGDTAMYLCATSTRGGTNTEAFFGQGTRLTVV.

The chain links TRBV7-9 to TRBJ2-5; D is possibly TRBD1 (6 bases). This CDR3 is built from 13 residues. V lost 6 bases and J 5 bases, leaving 13 bases between the germline ends. Germline loops: CDR1 SEHNR, CDR2 FQNEAQ (reference sequence). The CDR3 sequence: CASRPTTGETQYF. In nucleotides, the CDR3 is TGTGCCAGCAGACCAACTACAGGGGAGACCCAGTACTTC.

The gene calls are TRBV2 and TRBJ1-2; D might be TRBD1 (5 bases). V was clipped by 7 bases and J by 1 base, with 22 bases between them. This CDR3 is 17 amino acids long. CDR1 and CDR2 from the germline V gene are SNHLY and FYNNEI. The CDR3 loop is CASTDPGLDILNYGYTF. The CDR3 nucleotides are TGTGCCAGCACCGACCCGGGACTTGACATTCTTAACTATGGCTACACCTTC.

This sequence joins TRBV3-1 (or the pseudogene TRBV3-2) and TRBJ2-5, with 7 bases matching TRBD2. V trimming: 4 bases; J trimming: 5 bases; junction bases outside the gene matches: 19. In germline, CDR1 is LGHDT, CDR2 YNNKEL (reference sequence). The CDR3 extends over 18 amino acids. In DNA form, the CDR3 reads TGTGCCAGCAGCCCCCTCCGGGGCACGGGCGGGAGCTCGGAGACCCAGTACTTC. Translated, it gives CASSPLRGTGGSSETQYF.